The 24 T cell receptor beta chains in this list originate from one sample, sequenced in a study of beta chain features in type 1 diabetes. Every isolated RNA sample was fully reverse transcribed, so sequencing captured expressed TCRB transcripts. Clones were read by immunoSEQ multiplex PCR, and TCRdb kept only the in-frame ones, dropping some. The profile shows about 320,000 clones, 12% to 15% of them singletons. The sample taken for sequencing was central memory CD4+ T cells from blood. These receptors originate from a man aged 25-40 years in good health.

The chain employs TRBV7-9 and TRBJ2-5; D tentatively reads TRBD1 or TRBD2 (5 bases each). Trimming pared 9 bases from V and 5 bases from J, leaving 19 bases between. CDR3 length: 14 amino acids. Germline lookup yields CDR1 SEHNR and CDR2 FQNEAQ (reference sequence). The CDR3 nucleotides read TGTGCCAGTACTCATTCGGGGCGGGCGGAGACCCAGTACTTC. This translates into CASTHSGRAETQYF.

The chain recombines TRBV19 with TRBJ1-5; tentatively, D is TRBD1 (5 bases). Looked up from germline, CDR1 is LNHDA and CDR2 is SQIVND (reference sequence). This CDR3 is built from 14 residues. V shed 8 bases and J shed 9 bases, with 20 bases lying between them. The DNA of the CDR3 is TGTGCCAGTGGCCGGGGGGACCGGGCATCGCCCCAGCATTTT. Its protein product is CASGRGDRASPQHF.

This clone appeared a few times. The rearrangement links TRBV6-4 to TRBJ1-1; the D gene is possibly TRBD1 (6 bases). In germline, CDR1 is MRHNA, CDR2 SNTAGT. Trimming pared 6 bases from V and 8 bases from J, leaving 16 bases between. This CDR3 is built from 13 residues. CDR3 in DNA: TGTGCCAGCAGCCCGACTTTACAGGGAGAAGCTTTCTTT. Its translation: CASSPTLQGEAFF.

This clone was observed a few times. This chain joins TRBV9 and TRBJ2-7, with 9 nucleotides matching TRBD1. This CDR3 has 14 amino acids. Trimming cost V 8 bases and J 4 bases; bases outside gene matches: 10. Germline CDR1 SGDLS, CDR2 YYNGEE. The CDR3 bases are TGTGCCAGTCGCTTCCGGGACAGGGCTTACGAGCAGTACGTC. It specifies CASRFRDRAYEQYV.

The rearrangement links TRBV29-1 to TRBJ1-2; D gene unclear. Germline values: CDR1 SQVTM, CDR2 ANQGSEA. This CDR3 comprises 15 residues. The V end lost 5 bases, the J end lost 8 bases, and 24 bases lay between the germline ends. The CDR3 sequence: CSVPQVDRTPGGYTF. As DNA, the CDR3 is TGCAGCGTTCCCCAGGTGGATCGAACTCCGGGGGGCTACACCTTC. Full variable domain (rest looked up from reference TRBV29-1 and TRBJ1-2): SAVISQKPSRDICQRGTSLTIQCQVDSQVTMMFWYRQQPGQSLTLIATANQGSEATYESGFVIDKFPISRPNLTFSTLTVSNMSPEDSSIYLCSVPQVDRTPGGYTFGSGTRLTVV.

V usage is TRBV7-4 and J usage is TRBJ1-5, with 8 nucleotides matching TRBD1. Germline-derived CDR1 and CDR2 are SGHVT and SQSDAQ. V shed 4 bases and J 3 bases; nucleotides not matched to a gene: 2. This CDR3 contains 14 residues. The CDR3 DNA reads as TGTGCCAGCAGCTCGGACAGGGTCAATCAGCCCCAGCATTTT. This translates into CASSSDRVNQPQHF. Supplemented by reference TRBV7-4 and TRBJ1-5, the full variable domain reads GAGVSQSPRYKVAKRGRDVALRCDSISGHVTLYWYRQTLGQGSEVLTYSQSDAQRDKSGRPSGRFSAERPERSVSTLKIQRTEQGDSAVYLCASSSDRVNQPQHFGDGTRLSIL.

The CDR3, as DNA: TGCGCCAGCAGCCAAGGGGTAAACGGACGCTCTGGAAACACCATATATTTT. Translated, it gives CASSQGVNGRSGNTIYF. The V and J genes are TRBV4-3 and TRBJ1-3, with unresolved D. The CDR3 is 17 amino acids. From germline, CDR1 is LGHNA and CDR2 YSLEER. V was cut by 1 base and J by 0 bases, with 13 bases left in between.

The J gene is TRBJ2-7, the V gene TRBV7-2; 7 bases match TRBD1. V dropped 2 bases and J dropped 2; count of bases not matched to a gene: 6. The CDR3 is made up of 15 amino acids. Germline V gene data show CDR1 as SGHTA and CDR2 as FQGNSA. CDR3 in amino acids: CASSLYPGQTYEQYF. The DNA for the CDR3 is TGTGCCAGCAGCTTATATCCGGGACAGACCTACGAGCAGTACTTC.

This clone has more than one count but fewer than ten. The chain uses TRBV15 and TRBJ2-1, with TRBD2 matching over 10 bases. The V gene end was trimmed by 4 bases and the J gene end by 1 base; junction bases not matched to a gene: 1. The CDR3 is 15 amino acids. The V gene's germline CDR1 is LNHNV and CDR2 YYDKDF (reference sequence). This CDR3 is CATSMTSGSYNEQFF. The CDR3, as DNA: TGTGCCACCAGCATGACTAGCGGGTCCTACAATGAGCAGTTCTTC.

This clone appeared a few times. The chain carries TRBV7-2 and TRBJ1-1; D is uncertain. This CDR3 has 14 amino acids. The V and J ends lost 2 bases and 5 bases respectively, with 12 bases between them. Germline V gene lookup returns CDR1 SGHTA and CDR2 FQGNSA. CDR3 sequence reads: CASSLLGTRTEAFF. The CDR3 nucleotides are TGTGCCAGCAGCTTATTGGGTACGCGGACTGAAGCTTTCTTT.

This clone was picked up one time. V usage is TRBV19 and J usage is TRBJ1-1; perhaps TRBD1 as D (5 bases). V was clipped by 9 bases and J by 4 bases, with 15 bases between them. CDR3 length: 13 amino acids. Germline CDR1 reads LNHDA; CDR2 reads SQIVND (reference sequence). CDR3 protein: CASVGEVGTEAFF. The CDR3 bases are TGTGCCAGCGTAGGGGAGGTTGGCACTGAAGCTTTCTTT.

The chain uses TRBV11-1 and TRBJ2-5; the D is unclear. The V end lost 0 bases, the J end lost 4 bases, and 18 bases lay between the germline ends. Germline assignment: CDR1 SGHAT and CDR2 FQDESV (reference sequence). CDR3 size: 17 residues. CDR3 DNA sequence: TGTGCCAGCAGCTTAGCCGGAGTATCTCACTCGAGAGAGACCCAGTACTTC. It codes for CASSLAGVSHSRETQYF.

The chain employs TRBV6-5 and TRBJ2-7, with D unclear. This CDR3 has 12 residues. With 5 bases removed from V and 5 bases from J, the gap between germline ends came to 10 bases. CDR1 MNHEY and CDR2 SVGAGI come from the germline V gene. This chain's CDR3 is CASSPSRHEQYF. CDR3 DNA: TGTGCCAGCAGTCCCTCCCGTCACGAGCAGTACTTC.

The chain combines TRBV7-9 with TRBJ1-3; 10 bases map to TRBD1. Losses at the gene ends were 4 bases for V and 1 base for J; bases not matched to a gene: 10. Germline assignment: CDR1 SEHNR and CDR2 FQNEAQ (reference sequence). CDR3 size: 18 residues. This CDR3 reads CASSSGSPGQGSGNTIYF. CDR3 DNA: TGTGCCAGCAGCTCCGGCTCCCCGGGACAGGGGTCTGGAAACACCATATATTTT.

This clone has only a few counts. The rearrangement links TRBV4-3 to TRBJ1-1, with D unresolved. The germline CDR1 and CDR2 sequences are LGHNA and YSLEER. V was cut by 0 bases and J by 7 bases, with 12 bases left in between. The CDR3 is made up of 14 amino acids. DNA of the CDR3: TGCGCCAGCAGCCAAGAATTGGTGGGTTATGAAGCTTTCTTT. Protein sequence: CASSQELVGYEAFF.

V usage is TRBV11-2 and J usage is TRBJ2-7; a possible D gene is TRBD1 (5 bases). The V gene's germline CDR1 is SGHAT and CDR2 FQNNGV. The CDR3 contains 15 residues. Trimming shortened V by 0 bases and J by 0 bases, and 9 bases separated the two germline ends. This chain's CDR3 is CASSLETGTSYEQYV. CDR3 bases: TGTGCCAGCAGCTTAGAAACAGGAACCTCCTACGAGCAGTACGTC.

This clone was seen more than once but under ten times. This chain joins TRBV5-1 and TRBJ1-5; a weak D match, TRBD1 (5 bases). CDR3 length: 15 amino acids. Trimming removed 0 bases at V and 3 bases at J, with 10 bases between. Germline V lookup: CDR1 SGHRS, CDR2 YFSETQ. The CDR3 bases are TGCGCCAGCAGCTTGGATACAGGCTCCAATCAGCCCCAGCATTTT. Its protein is CASSLDTGSNQPQHF.

This clone was counted between two and nine times. The CDR3 DNA reads as TGTGCCAGCAGCTTGACAGCGCCGGGTACTGAAGCTTTCTTT. This encodes CASSLTAPGTEAFF. V usage is TRBV5-6 and J usage is TRBJ1-1; D unclear. The V and J ends lost 1 base and 5 bases respectively, with 12 bases between them. The CDR3 is 14 amino acids. Germline V gene data show CDR1 as SGHDT and CDR2 as YYEEEE. The complete variable domain, with remaining parts taken from reference TRBV5-6 and TRBJ1-1, reads DAGVTQSPTHLIKTRGQQVTLRCSPKSGHDTVSWYQQALGQGPQFIFQYYEEEERQRGNFPDRFSGHQFPNYSSELNVNALLLGDSALYLCASSLTAPGTEAFFGQGTRLTVV.

This clone was detected only a few times. The rearrangement uses TRBV11-2 and TRBJ2-7, with D perhaps matching TRBD1 (5 bases). The germline V gene has CDR1 SGHAT and CDR2 FQNNGV. This CDR3 has 18 amino acids. Trimming shortened V by 3 bases and J by 2 bases, and 23 bases separated the two germline ends. The CDR3 loop reads CASSFDSGSYRLAYEQYF. DNA of the CDR3: TGTGCCAGCAGCTTTGATTCCGGATCCTACAGGCTTGCCTACGAGCAGTACTTC.

This clone has just a few counts. At one boundary the junction diverges from the germline segment, which might be a read error. The rearrangement joins TRBV7-2 to TRBJ2-5; D may match TRBD1 or TRBD2 (10 bases each). The CDR3 contains 17 residues. Per the germline V gene, CDR1 is SGHTA and CDR2 is FQGNSA. The DNA of the CDR3 is TGCGCCAGCAGCCAAGATCCTAGCGGGGGACAGGGGGAGACCCAGTACTTC. Protein product: CASSQDPSGGQGETQYF.

This clone appeared a few times. The CDR3: CASSLVPTANYGYTF. CDR3 DNA: TGCGCCAGCAGCTTGGTGCCGACAGCTAACTATGGCTACACCTTC. The V gene is TRBV5-1, the J gene TRBJ1-2, with D perhaps matching TRBD1 (5 bases). The CDR3 length is 15 residues. Germline CDR1 and CDR2: SGHRS and YFSETQ. V gave up 0 bases and J gave up 0 bases, with 9 bases separating them.

The gene calls are TRBV7-2 and TRBJ1-2; D may be TRBD1 (5 bases). The CDR3 has 12 amino acids. Trimming took 7 bases from V and 13 from J, leaving 19 bases between them. The germline V gene encodes CDR1 SGHTA and CDR2 FQGNSA. CDR3 sequence reads: CASKGRGSSVTF. The CDR3 bases are TGTGCCAGCAAGGGGCGGGGGTCCTCCGTCACCTTC.

This clone was counted between two and nine times. The chain recombines TRBV19 with TRBJ1-1; 8 bases align to TRBD1. V gave up 7 bases and J gave up 2 bases; unmatched junction bases: 18. The CDR3 is 18 amino acids. Germline V gives CDR1 LNHDA, CDR2 SQIVND (reference sequence). For the CDR3, the DNA is TGTGCCAGTAACCCAAATGTTGGGACAGGATGGGATAACACTGAAGCTTTCTTT. Its translation: CASNPNVGTGWDNTEAFF.

The chain recombines TRBV11-3 with TRBJ2-1, with TRBD2 identical over 10 bases. The CDR3 runs 17 residues. Germline CDR1 SGHNT, CDR2 YENEEA. V lost 4 bases and J lost 5; bases outside the gene matches: 11. The CDR3 sequence is CASSSPWVAGGHNEQFF. CDR3 DNA: TGTGCCAGCAGCTCCCCCTGGGTAGCGGGAGGTCACAATGAGCAGTTCTTC.